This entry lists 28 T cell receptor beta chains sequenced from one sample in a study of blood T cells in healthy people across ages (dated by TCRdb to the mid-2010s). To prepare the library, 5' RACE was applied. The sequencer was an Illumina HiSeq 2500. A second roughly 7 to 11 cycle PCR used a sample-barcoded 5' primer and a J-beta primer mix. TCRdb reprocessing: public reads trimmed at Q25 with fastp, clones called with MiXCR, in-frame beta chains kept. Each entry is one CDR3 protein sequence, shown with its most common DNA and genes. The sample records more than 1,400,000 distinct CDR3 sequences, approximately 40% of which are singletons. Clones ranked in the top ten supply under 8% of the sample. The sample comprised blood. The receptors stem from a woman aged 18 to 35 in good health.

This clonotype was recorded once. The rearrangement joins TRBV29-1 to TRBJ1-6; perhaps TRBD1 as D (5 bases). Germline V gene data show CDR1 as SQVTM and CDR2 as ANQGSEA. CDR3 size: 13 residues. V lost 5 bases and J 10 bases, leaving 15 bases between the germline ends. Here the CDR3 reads CSVRGKEGSPLHF. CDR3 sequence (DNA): TGCAGCGTTCGGGGGAAAGAAGGGTCACCCCTCCACTTT.

The DNA of the CDR3 is TGTGCCAGCAGGGGCGGGAGGATGGGTGAGACCCAGTACTTC. Amino acids: CASRGGRMGETQYF. This chain joins TRBV2 and TRBJ2-5; 8 positions match TRBD2. J was trimmed by 5 bases and V by 6 bases; bases with no gene match: 8. Germline CDR1 reads SNHLY; CDR2 reads FYNNEI. The CDR3 is made up of 14 amino acids.

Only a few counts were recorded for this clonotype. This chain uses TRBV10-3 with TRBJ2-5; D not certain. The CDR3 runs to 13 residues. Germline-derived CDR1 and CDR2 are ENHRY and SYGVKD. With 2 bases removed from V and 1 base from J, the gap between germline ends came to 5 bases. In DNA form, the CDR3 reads TGTGCCATCAGTGAGGCTAGCCAAGAGACCCAGTACTTC. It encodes CAISEASQETQYF.

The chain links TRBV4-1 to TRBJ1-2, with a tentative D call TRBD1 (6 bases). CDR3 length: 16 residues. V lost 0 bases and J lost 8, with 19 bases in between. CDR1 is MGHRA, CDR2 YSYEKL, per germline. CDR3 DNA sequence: TGCGCCAGCAGCCAAGAAGACAGGAGCCCCTTTGAGGGCTACACCTTC. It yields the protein CASSQEDRSPFEGYTF.

This chain's CDR3 is CASSSWVSYSYNSPLHF. The DNA for the CDR3 is TGTGCCAGCAGCTCCTGGGTGAGCTACTCCTATAATTCACCCCTCCACTTT. The chain couples TRBV7-9 to TRBJ1-6; D is undetermined. V lost 4 bases to trimming and J lost 0 bases, with 13 bases between them. The CDR3 is 17 residues long. Germline values: CDR1 SEHNR, CDR2 FQNEAQ (reference sequence).

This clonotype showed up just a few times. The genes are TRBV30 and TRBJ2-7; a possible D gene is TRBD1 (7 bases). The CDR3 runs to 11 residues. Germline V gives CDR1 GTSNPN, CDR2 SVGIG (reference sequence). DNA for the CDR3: TGTGCTCATGCAGGGGGGCGCGAGCAGTACTTC. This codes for CAHAGGREQYF. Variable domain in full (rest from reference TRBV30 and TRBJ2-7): SQTIHQWPATLVQPVGSPLSLECTVEGTSNPNLYWYRQAAGRGLQLLFYSVGIGQISSEVPQNLSASRPQDRQFILSSKKLLLSDSGFYLCAHAGGREQYFGPGTRLTVT.

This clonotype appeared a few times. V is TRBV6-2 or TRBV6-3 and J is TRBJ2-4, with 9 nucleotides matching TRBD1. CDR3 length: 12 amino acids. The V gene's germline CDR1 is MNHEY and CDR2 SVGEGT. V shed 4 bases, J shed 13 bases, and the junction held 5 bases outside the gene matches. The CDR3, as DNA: TGTGCCAGCAGTTTCGGGACAGGGCGGCAGTACTTC. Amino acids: CASSFGTGRQYF.

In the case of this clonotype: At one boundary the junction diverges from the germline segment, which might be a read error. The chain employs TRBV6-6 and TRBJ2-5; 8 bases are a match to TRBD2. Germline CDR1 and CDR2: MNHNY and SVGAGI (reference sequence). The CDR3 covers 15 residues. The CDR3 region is CANSSAGGGQETQYF. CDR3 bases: TGTGCCAACAGTTCTGCGGGAGGAGGCCAAGAGACCCAGTACTTC.

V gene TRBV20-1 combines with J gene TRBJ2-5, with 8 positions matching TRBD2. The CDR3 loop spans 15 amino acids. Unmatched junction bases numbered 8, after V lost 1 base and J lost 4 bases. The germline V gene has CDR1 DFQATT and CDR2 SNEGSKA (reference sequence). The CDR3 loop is CSARARRGGGETQYF. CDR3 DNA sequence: TGCAGTGCTAGAGCCCGCCGGGGGGGCGGAGAGACCCAGTACTTC.

The DNA of the CDR3 is TGTGCCAGCAGCATAGCGGGGGATGGCTACGAGCAGTACTTC. This translates into CASSIAGDGYEQYF. The chain combines TRBV9 with TRBJ2-5; 9 nucleotides align to TRBD2. TRBJ2-7 matches the DNA end more closely, so the J call is doubtful. Germline lookup yields CDR1 SGDLS and CDR2 YYNGEE. The CDR3 runs to 14 residues.

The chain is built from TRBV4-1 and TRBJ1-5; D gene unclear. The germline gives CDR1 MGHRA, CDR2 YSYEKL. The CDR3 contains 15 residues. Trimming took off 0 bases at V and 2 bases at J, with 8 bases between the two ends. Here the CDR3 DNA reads TGCGCCAGCAGCCAAGATCCGAGGGGCAATCAGCCCCAGCATTTT. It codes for CASSQDPRGNQPQHF.

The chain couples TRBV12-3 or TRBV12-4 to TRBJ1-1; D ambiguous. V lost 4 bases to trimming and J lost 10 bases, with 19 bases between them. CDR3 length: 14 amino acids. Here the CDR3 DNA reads TGTGCCAGCAGTTCCCCGACAACCACTTATGGAGCTTTCTTT. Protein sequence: CASSSPTTTYGAFF.

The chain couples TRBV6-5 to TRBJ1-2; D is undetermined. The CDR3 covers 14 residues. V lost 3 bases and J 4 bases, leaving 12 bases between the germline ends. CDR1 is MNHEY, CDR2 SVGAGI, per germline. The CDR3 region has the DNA TGTGCCAGCAGTTATCGCGACTCAGGCTATGGCTACACCTTC. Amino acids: CASSYRDSGYGYTF.

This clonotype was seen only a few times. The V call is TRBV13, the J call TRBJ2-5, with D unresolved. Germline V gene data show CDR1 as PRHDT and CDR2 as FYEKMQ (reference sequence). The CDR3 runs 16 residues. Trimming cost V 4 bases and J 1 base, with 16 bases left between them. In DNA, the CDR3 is TGTGCCAGCAGCTCAAGTGATGTGGGTCTCCAAGAGACCCAGTACTTC. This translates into CASSSSDVGLQETQYF.

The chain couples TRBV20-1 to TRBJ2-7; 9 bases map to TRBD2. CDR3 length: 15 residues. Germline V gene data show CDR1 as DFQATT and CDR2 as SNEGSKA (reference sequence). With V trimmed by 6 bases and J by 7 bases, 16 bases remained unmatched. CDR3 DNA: TGCAGTGCCCTAGCCTTCGAGCGGGAGGACCTGGAGCAGTACTTC. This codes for CSALAFEREDLEQYF.

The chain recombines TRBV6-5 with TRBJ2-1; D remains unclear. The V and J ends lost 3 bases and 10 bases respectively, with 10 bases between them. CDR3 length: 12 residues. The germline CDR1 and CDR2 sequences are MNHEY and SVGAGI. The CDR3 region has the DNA TGTGCCAGCAGTTATGCCCATGGAGAGCAGTTCTTC. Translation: CASSYAHGEQFF.

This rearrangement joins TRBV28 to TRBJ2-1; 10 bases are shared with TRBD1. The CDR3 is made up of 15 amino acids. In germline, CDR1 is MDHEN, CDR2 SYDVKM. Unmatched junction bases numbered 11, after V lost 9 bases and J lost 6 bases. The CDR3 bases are TGTGCCAGTCTTACCGGGACAGGGGTGGCCAATGAGCAGTTCTTC. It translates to CASLTGTGVANEQFF. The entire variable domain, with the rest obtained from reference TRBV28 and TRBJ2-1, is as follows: DVKVTQSSRYLVKRTGEKVFLECVQDMDHENMFWYRQDPGLGLRLIYFSYDVKMKEKGDIPEGYSVSREKKERFSLILESASTNQTSMYLCASLTGTGVANEQFFGPGTRLTVL.

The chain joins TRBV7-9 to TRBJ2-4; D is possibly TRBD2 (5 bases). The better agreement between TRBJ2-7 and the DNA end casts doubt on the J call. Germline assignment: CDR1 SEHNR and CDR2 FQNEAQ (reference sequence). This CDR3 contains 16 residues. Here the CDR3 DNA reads TGTGCCAGCAGCCCCCCCCCAAGACTTAGCGCCTACGAGCAGTACTTC. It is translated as CASSPPPRLSAYEQYF.

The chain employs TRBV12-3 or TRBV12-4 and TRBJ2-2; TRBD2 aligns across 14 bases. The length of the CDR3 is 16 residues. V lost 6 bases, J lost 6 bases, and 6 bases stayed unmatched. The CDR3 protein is CASRRTSGGFAGELFF. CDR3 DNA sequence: TGTGCCAGCAGGAGGACTAGCGGGGGGTTCGCCGGGGAGCTGTTTTTT.

The CDR3 loop is CASSQGTTTYEQYF. CDR3 nucleotide sequence: TGTGCCAGCAGCCAAGGGACCACAACCTACGAGCAGTACTTC. V and J are TRBV3-1 and TRBJ2-4; D call uncertain. The last part of the DNA fits TRBJ2-7 better; the J call may be wrong. The CDR3 contains 14 residues. Germline V CDR1 and CDR2: LGHDT, YNNKEL (reference sequence).

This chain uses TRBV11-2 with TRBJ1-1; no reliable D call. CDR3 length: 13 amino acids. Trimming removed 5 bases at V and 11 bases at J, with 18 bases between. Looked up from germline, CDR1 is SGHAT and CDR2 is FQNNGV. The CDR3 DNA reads TGTGCCAGCAGCGCCAGCCCTCTTTTGGGGGCTTTCTTT. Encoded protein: CASSASPLLGAFF.

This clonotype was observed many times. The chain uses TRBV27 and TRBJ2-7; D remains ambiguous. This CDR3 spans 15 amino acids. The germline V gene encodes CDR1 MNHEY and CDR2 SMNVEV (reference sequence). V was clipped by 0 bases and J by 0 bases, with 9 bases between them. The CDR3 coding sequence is TGTGCCAGCAGTTTATCGGCCAGCACCTCCTACGAGCAGTACTTC. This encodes CASSLSASTSYEQYF.

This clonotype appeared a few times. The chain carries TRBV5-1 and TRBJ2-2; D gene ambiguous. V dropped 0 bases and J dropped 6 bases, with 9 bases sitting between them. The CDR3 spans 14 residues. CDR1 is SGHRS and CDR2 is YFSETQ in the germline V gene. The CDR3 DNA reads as TGCGCCAGCAGCTTGGCAGGTGCTCCCGGGGAGCTGTTTTTT. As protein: CASSLAGAPGELFF.

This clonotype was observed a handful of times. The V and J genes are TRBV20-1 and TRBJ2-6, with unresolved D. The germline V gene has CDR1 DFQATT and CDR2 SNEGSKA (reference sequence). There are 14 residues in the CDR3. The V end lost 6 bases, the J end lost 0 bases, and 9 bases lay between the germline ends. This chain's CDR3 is CSARLNSGANVLTF. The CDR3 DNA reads TGCAGTGCCAGACTGAACTCTGGGGCCAACGTCCTGACTTTC.

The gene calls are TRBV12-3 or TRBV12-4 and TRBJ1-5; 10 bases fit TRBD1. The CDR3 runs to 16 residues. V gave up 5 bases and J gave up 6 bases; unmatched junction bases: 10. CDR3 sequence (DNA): TGTGCCAGCAGTCGATCGGGACAGGGGAGTAGTCAGCCCCAGCATTTT. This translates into CASSRSGQGSSQPQHF.

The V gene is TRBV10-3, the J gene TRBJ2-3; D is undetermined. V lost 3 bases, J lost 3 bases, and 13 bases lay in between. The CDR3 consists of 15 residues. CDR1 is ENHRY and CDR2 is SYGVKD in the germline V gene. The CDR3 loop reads CAISEGLGKTDTQYF. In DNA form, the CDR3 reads TGTGCCATCAGTGAAGGGCTAGGGAAAACAGATACGCAGTATTTT.

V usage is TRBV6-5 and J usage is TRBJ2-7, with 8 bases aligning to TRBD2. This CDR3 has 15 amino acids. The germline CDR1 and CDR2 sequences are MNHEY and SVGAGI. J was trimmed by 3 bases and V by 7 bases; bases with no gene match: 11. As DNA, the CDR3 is TGTGCCAGCAAAGTTAGCGGGGTGACTCTCTACGAGCAGTACTTC. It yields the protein CASKVSGVTLYEQYF.

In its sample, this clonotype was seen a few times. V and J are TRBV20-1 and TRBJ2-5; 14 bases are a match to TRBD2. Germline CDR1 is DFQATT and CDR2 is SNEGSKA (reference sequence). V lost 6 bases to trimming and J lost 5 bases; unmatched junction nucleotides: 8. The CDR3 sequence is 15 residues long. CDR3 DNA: TGCAGTGCCCCTAGACTAGCGGGGGGGTCGGAGACCCAGTACTTC. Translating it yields CSAPRLAGGSETQYF.